These 10 T cell receptor beta chains originate from one sample sequenced in a study of blood T cell repertoires in COVID-19. TCRdb keeps only in-frame clones here, not all; method: immunoSEQ multiplex PCR. This sample carries about 220,000 clones, under 90% of them seen once, and the ten largest clones take approximately 3.1%. Sequencing used PBMCs or T cells enriched from blood (not recorded which). The receptors were gathered from a woman aged 60-75 years who had recovered from COVID-19.

This clone was detected once. The rearrangement links TRBV12-3 or TRBV12-4 to TRBJ1-2; 7 bases are shared with TRBD1. After removal of 4 bases from V and 6 bases from J, the junction contained 5 bases not matched to a gene. The CDR3 is made up of 13 amino acids. The CDR3 nucleotides are TGTGCCAGCAGTTACCGACAGGGTGATGGCTACACCTTC. Encoded protein: CASSYRQGDGYTF.

V is TRBV18 and J is TRBJ1-1; weak D call: TRBD1 (6 bases). CDR1 and CDR2 (germline): KGHSH, LQKENI. This CDR3 spans 15 amino acids. V was trimmed by 1 base and J by 3 bases, leaving 12 bases between them. The CDR3 region has the DNA TGTGCCAGCTCACCACTAGGACAGAGGGACACTGAAGCTTTCTTT. It translates to CASSPLGQRDTEAFF. Looking up the rest from reference TRBV18 and TRBJ1-1 gives the full variable domain: NAGVMQNPRHLVRRRGQEARLRCSPMKGHSHVYWYRQLPEEGLKFMVYLQKENIIDESGMPKERFSAEFPKEGPSILRIQQVVRGDSAAYFCASSPLGQRDTEAFFGQGTRLTVV.

The chain has TRBV3-1 (or the pseudogene TRBV3-2) and TRBJ1-4, with TRBD1 as a possible D gene (6 bases). The CDR3 spans 15 residues. Germline V gene lookup returns CDR1 LGHDT and CDR2 YNNKEL (reference sequence). The V end lost 4 bases, the J end lost 8 bases, and 17 bases lay between the germline ends. CDR3 region: CASSPRKGGVEKLFF. As DNA, the CDR3 is TGTGCCAGCAGCCCTCGGAAGGGGGGGGTCGAAAAACTGTTTTTT.

V gene TRBV5-1 combines with J gene TRBJ2-7; weak D call: TRBD1 (6 bases). This CDR3 has 12 residues. Deletions cut 7 bases from V and 3 bases from J, with 11 bases between. Germline V gene lookup returns CDR1 SGHRS and CDR2 YFSETQ. CDR3 nucleotide sequence: TGCGCCAGCTCGGACAGCCTCTACGAGCAGTACTTC. The encoded protein is CASSDSLYEQYF.

The sample holds a few counts of this clone. The chain links TRBV4-2 to TRBJ2-1, with TRBD2 identical over 10 bases. V lost 2 bases to trimming and J lost 2 bases; unmatched junction nucleotides: 3. This CDR3 has 16 amino acids. Germline CDR1 reads LGHNA; CDR2 reads YNFKEQ. This chain's CDR3 is CASSQTTSGTYNEQFF. In nucleotides, the CDR3 is TGTGCCAGCAGCCAAACCACTAGCGGGACCTACAATGAGCAGTTCTTC.

The rearrangement links TRBV14 to TRBJ1-1, with 8 bases lining up with TRBD1. Germline V gene sequence: CDR1 SGHDN, CDR2 FVKESK. V dropped 4 bases and J dropped 0; count of bases not matched to a gene: 4. The length of the CDR3 is 15 residues. The DNA for the CDR3 is TGTGCCAGCAGCCGGGACAGGCTGATGAACACTGAAGCTTTCTTT. Translation: CASSRDRLMNTEAFF.

This clone was observed once. The J gene is TRBJ2-1, the V gene TRBV5-5; TRBD1 aligns across 8 bases. With 5 bases clipped from V and 0 bases from J, the junction kept 7 bases outside the gene matches. This CDR3 spans 16 amino acids. CDR1 SGHKS and CDR2 YYEKEE come from the germline V gene (reference sequence). The CDR3: CASRPGTGDSYNEQFF. The CDR3 DNA reads TGTGCCAGCAGACCAGGGACAGGAGACTCCTACAATGAGCAGTTCTTC.

J is TRBJ2-1 and V is TRBV25-1; 8 bases are shared with TRBD2. The CDR3 length is 13 residues. Per germline, CDR1 MGHDK and CDR2 SYGVNS. Trimming took 6 bases from V and 7 from J; bases not matched to a gene: 5. The CDR3 DNA reads as TGTGCCAGCAGGAGGGCGGGAGGTAATGAGCAGTTCTTC. It encodes CASRRAGGNEQFF.

The V call is TRBV9, the J call TRBJ2-2; 10 nucleotides agree with TRBD2. Germline V gene lookup returns CDR1 SGDLS and CDR2 YYNGEE. The CDR3 consists of 18 residues. V trimming: 3 bases; J trimming: 5 bases; junction bases outside the gene matches: 13. CDR3 loop: CASSAVWLAGVGTGELFF. The CDR3 DNA reads as TGTGCCAGCAGCGCTGTGTGGCTAGCGGGAGTTGGAACCGGGGAGCTGTTTTTT.

CDR3 bases: TGTGCCAGCAGTGAAGGGACATACTACGAGCAGTACTTC. This sequence encodes CASSEGTYYEQYF. The genes are TRBV2 and TRBJ2-7, with D perhaps matching TRBD1 (5 bases). In germline, CDR1 is SNHLY, CDR2 FYNNEI. The CDR3 runs 13 residues. Trimming pared 1 base from V and 3 bases from J, leaving 7 bases between.